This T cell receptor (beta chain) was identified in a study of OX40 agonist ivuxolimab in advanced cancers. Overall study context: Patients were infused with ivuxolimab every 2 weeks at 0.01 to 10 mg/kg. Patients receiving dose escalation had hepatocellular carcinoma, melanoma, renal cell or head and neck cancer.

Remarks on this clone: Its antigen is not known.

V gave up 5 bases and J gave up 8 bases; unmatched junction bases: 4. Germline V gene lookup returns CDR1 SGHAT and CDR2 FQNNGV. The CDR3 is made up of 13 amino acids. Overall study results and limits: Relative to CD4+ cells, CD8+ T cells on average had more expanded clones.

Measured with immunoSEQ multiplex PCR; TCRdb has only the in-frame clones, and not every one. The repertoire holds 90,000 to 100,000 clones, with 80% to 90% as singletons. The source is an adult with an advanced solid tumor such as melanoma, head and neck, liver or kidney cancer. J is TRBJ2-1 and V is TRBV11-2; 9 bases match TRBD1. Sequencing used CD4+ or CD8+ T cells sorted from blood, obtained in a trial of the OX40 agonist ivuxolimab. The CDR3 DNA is TGTGCCAGCAGCCCCCACAGGGGGCATGAGCAGTTCTTC. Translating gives CASSPHRGHEQFF.